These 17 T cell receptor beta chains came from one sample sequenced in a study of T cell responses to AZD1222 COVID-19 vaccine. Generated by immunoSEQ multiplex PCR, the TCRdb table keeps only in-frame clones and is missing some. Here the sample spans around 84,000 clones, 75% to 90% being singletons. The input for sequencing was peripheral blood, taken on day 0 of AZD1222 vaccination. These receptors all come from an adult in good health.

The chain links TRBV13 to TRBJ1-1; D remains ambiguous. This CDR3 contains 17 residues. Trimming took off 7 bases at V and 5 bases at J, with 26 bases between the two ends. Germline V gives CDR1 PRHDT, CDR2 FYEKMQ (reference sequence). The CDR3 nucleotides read TGTGCCAGCACCTTTAAGCCGCCGGGCGAGCGATGGACTGAAGCTTTCTTT. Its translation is CASTFKPPGERWTEAFF.

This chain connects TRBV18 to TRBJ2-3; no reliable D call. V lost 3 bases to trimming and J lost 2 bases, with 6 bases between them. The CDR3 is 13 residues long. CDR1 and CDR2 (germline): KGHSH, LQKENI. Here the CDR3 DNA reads TGTGCCAGCTCACCGTCTGCCACAGATACGCAGTATTTT. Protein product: CASSPSATDTQYF.

The DNA for the CDR3 is TGCGCCAGCAGTGTAGGCGGGAATCAGCCCCAGCATTTT. Translation gives CASSVGGNQPQHF. The chain is built from TRBV10-2 and TRBJ1-5; D unclear. The CDR3 is made up of 13 amino acids. Between the trimmed V and J ends, which lost 4 bases and 4 bases, there was a span of 8 bases. From germline, CDR1 is WSHSY and CDR2 SAAADI.

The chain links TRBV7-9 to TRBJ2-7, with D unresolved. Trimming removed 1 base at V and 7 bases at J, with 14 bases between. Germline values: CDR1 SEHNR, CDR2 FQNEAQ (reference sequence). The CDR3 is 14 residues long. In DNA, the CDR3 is TGTGCCAGCAGCTTAGTTCCCAGTTCAGAAGAGCAGTACTTC. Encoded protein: CASSLVPSSEEQYF.

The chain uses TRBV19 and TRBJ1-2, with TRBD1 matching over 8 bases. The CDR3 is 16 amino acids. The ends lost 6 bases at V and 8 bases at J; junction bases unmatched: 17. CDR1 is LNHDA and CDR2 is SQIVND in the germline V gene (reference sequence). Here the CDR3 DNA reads TGTGCCAGTAGACAACCCGGGACAGGACTTAATTCCGGCTACACCTTC. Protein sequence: CASRQPGTGLNSGYTF.

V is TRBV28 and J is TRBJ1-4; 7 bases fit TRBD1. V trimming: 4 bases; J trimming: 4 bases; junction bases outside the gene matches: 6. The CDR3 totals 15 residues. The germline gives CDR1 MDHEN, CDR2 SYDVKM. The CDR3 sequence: CASSSGGDSNEKLFF. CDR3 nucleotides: TGTGCCAGCAGTTCGGGAGGGGACAGTAATGAAAAACTGTTTTTT.

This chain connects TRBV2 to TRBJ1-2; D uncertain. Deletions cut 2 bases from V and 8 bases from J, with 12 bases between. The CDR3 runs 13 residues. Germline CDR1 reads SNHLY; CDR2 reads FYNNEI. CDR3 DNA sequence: TGTGCCAGCAGTGAAAGGAGGGAATACGGCTACACCTTC. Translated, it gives CASSERREYGYTF.

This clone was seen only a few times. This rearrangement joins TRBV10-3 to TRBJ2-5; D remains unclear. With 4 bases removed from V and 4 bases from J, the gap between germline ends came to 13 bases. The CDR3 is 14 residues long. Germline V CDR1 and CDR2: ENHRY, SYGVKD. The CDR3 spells CAISGGGLVETQYF. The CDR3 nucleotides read TGTGCCATCAGTGGAGGTGGGCTAGTAGAGACCCAGTACTTC.

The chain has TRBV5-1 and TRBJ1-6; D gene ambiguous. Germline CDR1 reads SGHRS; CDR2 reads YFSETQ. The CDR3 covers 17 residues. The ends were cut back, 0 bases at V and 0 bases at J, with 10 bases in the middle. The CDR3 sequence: CASSLDAVSSYNSPLHF. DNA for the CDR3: TGCGCCAGCAGCTTGGACGCAGTGAGCTCCTATAATTCACCCCTCCACTTT.

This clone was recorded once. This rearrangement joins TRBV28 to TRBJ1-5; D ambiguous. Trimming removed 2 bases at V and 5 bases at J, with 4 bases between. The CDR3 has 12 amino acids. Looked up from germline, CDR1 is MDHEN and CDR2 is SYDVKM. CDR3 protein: CASSLQYQPQHF. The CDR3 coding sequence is TGTGCCAGCAGTTTACAGTATCAGCCCCAGCATTTT.

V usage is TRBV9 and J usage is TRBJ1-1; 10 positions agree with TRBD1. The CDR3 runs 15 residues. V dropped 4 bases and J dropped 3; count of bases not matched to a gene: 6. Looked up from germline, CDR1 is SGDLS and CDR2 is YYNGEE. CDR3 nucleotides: TGTGCCAGCAGCCTGTCGGGACAGGGGTACACTGAAGCTTTCTTT. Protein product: CASSLSGQGYTEAFF.

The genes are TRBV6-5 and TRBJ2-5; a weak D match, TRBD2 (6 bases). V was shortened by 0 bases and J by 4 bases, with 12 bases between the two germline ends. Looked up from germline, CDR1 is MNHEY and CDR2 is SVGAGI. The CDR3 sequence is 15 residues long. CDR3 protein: CASSYSIAGRETQYF. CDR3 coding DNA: TGTGCCAGCAGTTACTCGATTGCGGGAAGAGAGACCCAGTACTTC.

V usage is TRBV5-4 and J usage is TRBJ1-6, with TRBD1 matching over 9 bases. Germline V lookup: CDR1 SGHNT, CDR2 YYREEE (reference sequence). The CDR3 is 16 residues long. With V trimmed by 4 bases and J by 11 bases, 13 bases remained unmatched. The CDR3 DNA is TGTGCCAGCAGCCCCGGGACAGGGTTAGGAGGGGCACCCCTCCACTTT. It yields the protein CASSPGTGLGGAPLHF.

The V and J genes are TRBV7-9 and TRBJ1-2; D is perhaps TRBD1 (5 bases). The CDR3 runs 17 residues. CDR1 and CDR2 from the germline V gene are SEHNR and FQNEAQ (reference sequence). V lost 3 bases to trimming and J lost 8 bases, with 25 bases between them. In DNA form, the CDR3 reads TGTGCCAGCAGCTTTCGGTTAGGCGCAGACAGCAAAGGAGGCTACACCTTC. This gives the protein CASSFRLGADSKGGYTF. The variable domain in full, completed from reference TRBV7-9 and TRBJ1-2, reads DTGVSQNPRHKITKRGQNVTFRCDPISEHNRLYWYRQTLGQGPEFLTYFQNEAQLEKSRLLSDRFSAERPKGSFSTLEIQRTEQGDSAMYLCASSFRLGADSKGGYTFGSGTRLTVV.

CDR3: CASSLEQGSSYNEQFF. As DNA, the CDR3 is TGCGCCAGCAGCTTGGAGCAGGGTAGCTCCTACAATGAGCAGTTCTTC. The chain links TRBV5-1 to TRBJ2-1; tentative D call: TRBD1 (5 bases). The CDR3 is 16 amino acids. CDR1 is SGHRS and CDR2 is YFSETQ in the germline V gene. With 0 bases removed from V and 0 bases from J, the gap between germline ends came to 10 bases.

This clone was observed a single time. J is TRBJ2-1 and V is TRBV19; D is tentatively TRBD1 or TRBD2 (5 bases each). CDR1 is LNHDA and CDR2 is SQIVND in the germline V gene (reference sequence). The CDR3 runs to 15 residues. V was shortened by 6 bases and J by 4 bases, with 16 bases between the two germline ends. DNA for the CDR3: TGTGCCAGTAGCCCCCAGGCGTGGGGGTACAATGAGCAGTTCTTC. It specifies CASSPQAWGYNEQFF.

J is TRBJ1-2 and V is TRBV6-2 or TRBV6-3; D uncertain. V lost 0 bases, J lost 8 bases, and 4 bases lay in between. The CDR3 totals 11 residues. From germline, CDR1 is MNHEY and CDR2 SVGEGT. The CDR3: CASSYSWGYTF. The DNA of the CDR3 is TGTGCCAGCAGTTACTCTTGGGGCTACACCTTC.